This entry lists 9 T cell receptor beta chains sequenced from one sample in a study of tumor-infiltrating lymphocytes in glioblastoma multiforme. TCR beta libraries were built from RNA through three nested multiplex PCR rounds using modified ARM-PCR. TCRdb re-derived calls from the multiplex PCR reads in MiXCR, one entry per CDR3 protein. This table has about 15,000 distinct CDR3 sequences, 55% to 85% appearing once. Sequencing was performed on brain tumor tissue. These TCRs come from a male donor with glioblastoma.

The DNA for the CDR3 is TGTGCCAGCAGTCCCTCGACTAGCGGAGATACGCAGTATTTT. Its translation is CASSPSTSGDTQYF. This chain links TRBV12-3 or TRBV12-4 with TRBJ2-3; TRBD2 matches at 9 bases. Trimming cost V 5 bases and J 5 bases; bases outside gene matches: 5. There are 14 residues in the CDR3.

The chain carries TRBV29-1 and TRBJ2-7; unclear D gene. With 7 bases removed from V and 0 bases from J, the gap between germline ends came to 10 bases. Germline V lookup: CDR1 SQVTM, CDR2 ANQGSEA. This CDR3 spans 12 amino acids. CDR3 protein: CSGEQSSYEQYF. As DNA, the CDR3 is TGCAGCGGGGAACAGAGCTCCTACGAGCAGTACTTC.

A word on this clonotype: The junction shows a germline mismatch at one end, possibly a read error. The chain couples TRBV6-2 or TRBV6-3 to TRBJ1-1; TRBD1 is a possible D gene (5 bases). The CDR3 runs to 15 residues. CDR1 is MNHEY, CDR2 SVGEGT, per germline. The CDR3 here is CASGYGFGGRSEASF. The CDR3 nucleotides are TGTGCCAGCGGTTACGGGTTTGGGGGGAGGAGTGAAGCTTCCTTT.

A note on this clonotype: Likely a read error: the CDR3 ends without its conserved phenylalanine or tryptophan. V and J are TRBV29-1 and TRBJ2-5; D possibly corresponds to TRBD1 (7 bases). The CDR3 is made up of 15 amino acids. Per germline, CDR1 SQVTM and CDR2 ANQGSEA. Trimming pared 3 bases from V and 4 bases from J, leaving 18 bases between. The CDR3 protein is CSVEGDRRRAETQYL. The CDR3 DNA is TGCAGCGTTGAGGGGGACAGACGGAGGGCAGAGACCCAGTACCTC.

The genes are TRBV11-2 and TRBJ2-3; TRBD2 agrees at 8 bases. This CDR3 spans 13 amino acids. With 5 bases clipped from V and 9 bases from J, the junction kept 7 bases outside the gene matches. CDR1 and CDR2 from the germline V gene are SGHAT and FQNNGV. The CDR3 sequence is CASSGTTSGTQYF. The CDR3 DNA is TGTGCCAGCAGCGGAACCACTAGCGGCACGCAGTATTTT.

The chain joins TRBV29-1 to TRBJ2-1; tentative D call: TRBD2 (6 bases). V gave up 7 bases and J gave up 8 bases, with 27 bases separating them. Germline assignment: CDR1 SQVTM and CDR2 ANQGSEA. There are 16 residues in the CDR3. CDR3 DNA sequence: TGCAGCGGTGGGGTAGGTAGCGGAGGGGCCCAACATGAGCAGTTCTTC. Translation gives CSGGVGSGGAQHEQFF.

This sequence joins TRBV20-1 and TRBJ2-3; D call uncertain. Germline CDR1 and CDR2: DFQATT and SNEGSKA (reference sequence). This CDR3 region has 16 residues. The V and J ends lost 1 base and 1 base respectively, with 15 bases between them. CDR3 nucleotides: TGCAGTGCTAGAGGTAGAGCAAACACTCGCACAGATACGCAGTATTTT. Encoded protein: CSARGRANTRTDTQYF.

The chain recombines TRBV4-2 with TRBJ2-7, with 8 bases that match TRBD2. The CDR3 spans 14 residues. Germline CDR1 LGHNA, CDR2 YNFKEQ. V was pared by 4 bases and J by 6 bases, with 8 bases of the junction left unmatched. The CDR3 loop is CASSPEAGGLEQYF. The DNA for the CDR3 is TGTGCCAGCAGCCCTGAGGCGGGGGGCCTCGAGCAGTACTTC.

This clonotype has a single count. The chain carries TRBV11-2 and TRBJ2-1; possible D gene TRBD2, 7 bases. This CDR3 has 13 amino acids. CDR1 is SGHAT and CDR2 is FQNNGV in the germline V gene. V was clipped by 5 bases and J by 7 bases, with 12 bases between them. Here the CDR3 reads CASSGGRGNEQFF. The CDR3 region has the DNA TGTGCCAGCAGCGGAGGGAGGGGGAATGAGCAGTTCTTC.